This T cell receptor (beta chain) was found in a study of PD-1 blockade in mismatch repair-deficient tumors. Overall study: Patients had approximately 12 mismatch repair-deficient cancer types and were previously treated and progressing. General study findings and limits: Tumor-resident clones, often absent from pretreatment blood, expanded after pembrolizumab and then contracted.

About this clone itself: The antigen is undetermined.

With 6 bases removed from V and 7 bases from J, the gap between germline ends came to 16 bases. Looked up from germline, CDR1 is SGHDT and CDR2 is YYEEEE. This CDR3 region has 14 residues. Sequencing used immunoSEQ multiplex PCR; TCRdb keeps in-frame clones, though not all of them. The top ten hold around 20% of the sample, which has tens of thousands of clones, 83% seen once. Sequenced here: peripheral blood, sampled 12 weeks after starting pembrolizumab. This chain uses TRBV5-6 with TRBJ1-4; D gene unclear. The source of this sequence is an adult with mismatch repair-deficient cancer. The CDR3 sequence: CASNRGNGGEKLFF. CDR3 sequence (DNA): TGTGCCAGCAACCGAGGGAATGGCGGTGAAAAACTGTTTTTT.